This TCR beta chain was recorded in a study of blood T cell repertoires in COVID-19. Study information: PBMCs, B-cell-depleted T cells, or T cells provided the cDNA or gDNA that made up the material.

There are 14 residues in the CDR3. Germline values: CDR1 MDHEN, CDR2 SYDVKM. J was trimmed by 4 bases and V by 5 bases; bases with no gene match: 5. Per the original methods: Reference gene primer amplification yielded estimated nucleated cell counts. Sequencing used immunoSEQ multiplex PCR; TCRdb keeps in-frame clones, though not all of them. V, J and clone size are those of that table, while D and trimming were read from the DNA. The repertoire consists of 25,000 to 35,000 clones, with around 85% occurring once and the leading ten covering approximately 7%. This receptor was obtained from a human donor in a cohort sampled during active COVID-19. Source material: peripheral blood. V usage is TRBV28 and J usage is TRBJ2-5; 9 bases agree with TRBD1. The CDR3 DNA is TGTGCCAGCAGTCTGGACAGGGGTCCAGAGACCCAGTACTTC. Its translation is CASSLDRGPETQYF. Filled out from reference TRBV28 and TRBJ2-5, the complete variable domain reads DVKVTQSSRYLVKRTGEKVFLECVQDMDHENMFWYRQDPGLGLRLIYFSYDVKMKEKGDIPEGYSVSREKKERFSLILESASTNQTSMYLCASSLDRGPETQYFGPGTRLLVL.